This paragraph reports one TCR beta chain. One Seattle source followed patients from active infection through their disease course. Losses at the gene ends were 5 bases for V and 0 bases for J; bases not matched to a gene: 12. This CDR3 is built from 17 residues. Looked up from germline, CDR1 is MNHEY and CDR2 is SMNVEV (reference sequence). This sample stems from a study of blood T cell repertoires in COVID-19. Authors' processing steps: Estimation of nucleated cell counts relied on the amplification of reference gene primers. Repertoires were generated with immunoSEQ multiplex PCR, while TCRdb's copy carries only in-frame clones and drops some. V and J calls and clone size are those listed in that table; D and trimming were worked out from the DNA. The sample records around 300,000 clones, approximately 86% being singletons.

Sequenced material: peripheral blood. The sequence was obtained from a woman between 65 and 79 years old with COVID-19, enrolled during active disease. The chain links TRBV27 to TRBJ2-7; 8 bases agree with TRBD2. CDR3 sequence reads: CASSPGVAGRGSYEQYF. The CDR3, as DNA: TGTGCCAGCAGTCCCGGGGTAGCGGGGCGGGGCTCCTACGAGCAGTACTTC.